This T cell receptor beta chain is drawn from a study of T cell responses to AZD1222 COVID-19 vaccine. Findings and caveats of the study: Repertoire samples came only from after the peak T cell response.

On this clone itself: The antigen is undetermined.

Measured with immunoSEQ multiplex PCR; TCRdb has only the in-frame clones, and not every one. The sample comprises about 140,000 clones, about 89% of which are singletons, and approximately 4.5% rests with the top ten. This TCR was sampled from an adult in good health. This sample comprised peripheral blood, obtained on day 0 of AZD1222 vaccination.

In nucleotides, the CDR3 is TGTGCCAGCAGCTTAAAAGGTCTGGCCGGGGAGCTGTTTTTT. This translates into CASSLKGLAGELFF. The chain employs TRBV5-6 and TRBJ2-2; D remains ambiguous. Germline V gene data show CDR1 as SGHDT and CDR2 as YYEEEE. The length of the CDR3 is 14 residues. V shed 2 bases and J shed 6 bases, with 11 bases lying between them.